This entry describes one T cell receptor (beta chain). The antigen is undetermined. This sample stems from a study of beta chain features in type 1 diabetes. Points from the study as a whole: Type 1 diabetes patients had TCRB CDR3s that were shorter (moderately but significantly so) in all four CD4+ subsets. Shorter templates may be favored by PCR, equally so in patients and controls.

CDR3 length equals 14 residues. Germline assignment: CDR1 MGHDK and CDR2 SYGVNS. Trimming left V 4 bases short and J 4 bases short, with 14 bases between. What was sequenced were expressed TCRB transcripts, since all of the isolated RNA had been reverse transcribed. The repertoire was sequenced with immunoSEQ multiplex PCR; TCRdb's copy has only in-frame clones and lacks some. The table records about 650,000 clones, 12% of them present only once. The sequenced sample was naive CD4+ T cells from blood. This TCR was sampled from a man under 40 with type 1 diabetes. The chain links TRBV25-1 to TRBJ2-7; perhaps D is TRBD1 or TRBD2 (5 bases each). This CDR3 is CASSGGQGLYEQYF. DNA for the CDR3: TGTGCCAGCAGTGGAGGGCAGGGTCTATACGAGCAGTACTTC.